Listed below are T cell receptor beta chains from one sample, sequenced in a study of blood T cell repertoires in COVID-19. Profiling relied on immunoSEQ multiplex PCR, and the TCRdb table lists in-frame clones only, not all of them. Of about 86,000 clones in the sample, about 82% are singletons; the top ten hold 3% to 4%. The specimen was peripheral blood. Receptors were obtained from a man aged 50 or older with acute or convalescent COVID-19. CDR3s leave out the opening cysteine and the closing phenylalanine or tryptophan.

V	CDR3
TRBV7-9	ASSLGPGPTQY
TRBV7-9	ASRRDSGNTIY
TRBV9	ASSANSGGGGETQY
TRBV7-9	ASSGDSRPTDTQY
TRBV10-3	AISGSQDAFGYT
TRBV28	ASSSRDSYGYT
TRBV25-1	ASSDPGQPNQPQH
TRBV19	ASSRDSRLYGYT
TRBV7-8	ASSLLAGGLYGEQY
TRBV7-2	ASSLDFSSLEKLF
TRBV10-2	ASSEHRQTFSYEQY
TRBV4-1	ASSHNRDTDEKLF
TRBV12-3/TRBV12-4	ASKATENYGYT
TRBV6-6	ASSTRDMFTEAF
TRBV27	ASSFGGEAF
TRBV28	ASSSLAGPYNEQF